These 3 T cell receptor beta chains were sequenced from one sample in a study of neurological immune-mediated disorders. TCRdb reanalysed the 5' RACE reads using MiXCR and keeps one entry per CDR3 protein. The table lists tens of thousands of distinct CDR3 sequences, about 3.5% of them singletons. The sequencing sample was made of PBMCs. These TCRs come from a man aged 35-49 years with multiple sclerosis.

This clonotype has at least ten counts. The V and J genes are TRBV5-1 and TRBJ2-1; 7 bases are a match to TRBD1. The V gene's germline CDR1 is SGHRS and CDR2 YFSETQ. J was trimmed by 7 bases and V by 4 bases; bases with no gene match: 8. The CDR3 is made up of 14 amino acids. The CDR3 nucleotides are TGCGCCAGCAGCCCCGGGACAGCGGAGAATGAGCAGTTCTTC. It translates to CASSPGTAENEQFF.

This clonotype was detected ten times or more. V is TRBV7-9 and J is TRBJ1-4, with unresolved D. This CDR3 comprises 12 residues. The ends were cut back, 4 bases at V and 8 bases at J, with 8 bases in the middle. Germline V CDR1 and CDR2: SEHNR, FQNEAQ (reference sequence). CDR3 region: CASSSMGEKLFF. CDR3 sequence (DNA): TGTGCCAGCAGCTCAATGGGGGAAAAACTGTTTTTT.

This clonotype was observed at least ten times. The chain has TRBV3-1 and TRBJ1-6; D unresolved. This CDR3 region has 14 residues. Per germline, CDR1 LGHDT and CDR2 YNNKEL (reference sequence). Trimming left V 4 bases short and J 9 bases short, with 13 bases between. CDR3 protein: CASSPFVGSSPLHF. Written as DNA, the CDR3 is TGTGCCAGCAGCCCTTTCGTCGGGAGTTCACCCCTCCACTTT. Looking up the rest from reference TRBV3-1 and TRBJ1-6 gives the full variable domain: DTAVSQTPKYLVTQMGNDKSIKCEQNLGHDTMYWYKQDSKKFLKIMFSYNNKELIINETVPNRFSPKSPDKAHLNLHINSLELGDSAVYFCASSPFVGSSPLHFGNGTRLTVT.